The T cell receptor beta chain under discussion was sequenced for a study of cytomegalovirus exposure and HLA in healthy donors (dated by TCRdb to the late 2010s). For the study in its entirety: According to an earlier analysis of several hundred of the donors, about 179 million T cells yielded approximately 120 million unique TCR beta sequences and less than 300 Gb of sequence data. Both class I and class II loci were covered by HLA typing, at four-digit resolution. Among under 450 genotyped donors of the cohort, an average of about 240,000 unique TCR beta nucleotide sequences were sequenced per donor, roughly a sixth of them non-productive. A separate validation cohort of roughly 130 different subjects was used in addition to the roughly 670-subject first cohort. All discovery cohort repertoires had been generated using a single sequencing platform. In a later analysis, previously published TCR beta repertoires from hundreds of donors were re-analyzed and high-resolution HLA genotyping was added so that TCR occurrence patterns could be studied. An earlier analysis of around 580 of the donors used high-throughput TCR beta sequencing to judge whether each TCR beta V gene segment behaved as functional or pseudogenic. Among the 398 genotyped donors, about 83% belonged to the genetic ancestry cluster associated with self-reported Caucasian donors. A later genetic analysis used genome-wide SNP genotypes for 398 of the 666 donors, treating that subset as a discovery cohort. Rather than using new phenotypic data, the later analysis identified candidate immune exposures from TCR beta sequences and from how often those sequences occurred across donors. To predict cytomegalovirus infection status, the study brought together high-throughput TCR immunosequencing, statistical association of individual TCRs with disease status, and machine learning. Alongside the repertoire data, information on donor age, sex, ethnicity and CMV serostatus was compiled. The T cell repertoires of some 700 subjects were profiled by immunosequencing and related to cytomegalovirus serostatus. Because of strong linkage in the cohort, 4 to 6 DR-DQ haplotypes were treated as single units for association and clustering. Around 320 gigabases of sequencing data and around 87 million unique TCR sequences were included in an early release covering roughly 600 HLA-typed donors. Typing coverage varied by locus: roughly 629-640 donors for A, B, C, DRB1 and DQB1; 522 for DQA1; about 570 for DPA1; more than 450 for DPB1. The study aimed to test whether cataloging public T cell receptors could reveal signatures of past pathogen exposure.

The germline ends are 18 bases apart after V is trimmed by 10 bases and J by 0 bases. The CDR3 spans 15 residues, from the cysteine through the phenylalanine. The kept DNA is CDR3 alone, 45 bases in frame from the first base. CDR1 ENHRY and CDR2 SYGVKD are derived from the germline V gene. Points on this clone: Its antigen specificity is not known. Per-nucleotide qualities are absent, and no much larger clonotype sits a single base away.

The investigation overall reported the following: The earlier analysis of around 600 of the donors excluded around 17 rarely observed V segments, including chromosome 9 orphons, because counts were too low. The classifier was reported to diagnose cytomegalovirus status with high specificity and sensitivity in both the original cohort and the validation cohort. In a later analysis, HLA-associated TCR beta chains showed more clonal expansion and lower generation probabilities than non-associated chains that were equally common. The 87-base-pair reads could not distinguish some IMGT-functional V segments, including TRBV6-2 and TRBV6-3, so those segments were excluded. At a false discovery rate of 0.05, a later analysis linked about 16,000 TCR beta sequences to specific HLA alleles. In a later genetic analysis, a missense DCLRE1C variant was associated with V-gene and J-gene trimming of TCR beta chains, and the association was replicated in an independent cohort. Most CMV-associated TCR beta chains appeared to be HLA-restricted in a later analysis, and the HLA associations seemed to be driven largely by CMV exposure. According to the authors, the approach could potentially be generalized to other disease states and immunological phenotypes. The sequencing pipeline was judged likely to have produced a cluster of highly shared sequence variants as a technical artifact. A further reported finding was that TCR beta sequences accurately predicted the HLA-A and HLA-B alleles for most subjects in the first cohort. Correlated functional status among segregating V segments might reflect linkage disequilibrium, but an unknown experimental factor could not be ruled out. Only TCR beta chains were sequenced in this cohort, and the absence of alpha or paired-chain data limited detectable features. In a later genetic analysis, fewer N-insertions in productive TCRs were reported among donors in an Asian-associated ancestry cluster than the roughly 700-donor mean. The study gave a list of some 150 TCR beta chains associated with cytomegalovirus. In vitro tests confirmed that a few of the cytomegalovirus-associated TCR beta chains recognize cytomegalovirus antigens. HLA typing was unavailable for some donors at each locus, so association tests used only the typed subset. For the cohort, immune exposure information was limited to CMV serostatus. In an earlier analysis of 587 of the donors, most TCR beta V segments appeared in productive rearrangements about 90% or about 30% of the time, broadly matching IMGT annotations. A later analysis reported that several top co-occurrence clusters appeared linked to parvovirus B19, influenza, CMV and Epstein-Barr virus. While some public TCRs were present in many individuals, most TCR sequences turned up only very rarely across donors. A later analysis found that TCR association rates varied across HLA loci, with DRB1 alleles showing the most associated TCRs and HLA-C alleles the fewest. When HLA alleles, especially DR and DQ, strongly co-occurred, attributing TCR associations to individual alleles was difficult. Presence/absence analyses assumed roughly uniform sequencing depth across donors, an assumption that may not hold.

In total, just over 650 healthy bone marrow donors made up the cohort. At the time of sampling, every cohort member was nominally healthy, though immune exposures that went unrecorded were likely present. The donor was CMV seropositive and was included in the group of almost 300 seropositive cohort members. Each donor provided a peripheral blood sample, and peripheral blood mononuclear cells were used for TCR beta sequencing. The Qiagen DNeasy Blood Extraction Kit was used to extract genomic DNA from the blood cell samples. The protocol used for the library was the immunoSEQ multiplex PCR assay. For the multiplex PCR, a mixture combining 60 forward primers for TCR Vbeta segments and 13 reverse primers for TCR Jbeta segments was used. The CDR3 region of rearranged TCR beta genes was amplified from genomic DNA by a multiplex PCR assay. On the Illumina HiSeq System, the amplified TCR beta libraries were sequenced as 87-base-pair reads. Per the original workflow: Across the 700 or so repertoires, a later analysis counted approximately 83 million unique TCR beta chains, 9 million to 14 million of which were shared by at least two donors. To remove PCR and sequencing errors, raw reads were error-corrected and collapsed into unique sequences using a nearest-neighbor algorithm that merged closely related sequences. V, D and J gene segments were assigned by aligning CDR3 sequences to IMGT reference sequences. For a sequence to be retained, at least a six-nucleotide match to both a V gene segment and a J gene segment was required. A rearrangement was called productive if the CDR3 had no stop codons and remained in frame with V and J, and every other rearrangement was called non-productive. CDR3 was defined according to IMGT convention as the region running from the second conserved V-encoded cysteine to the conserved J-encoded phenylalanine. Sequences without an unambiguous match to a single V gene segment were excluded from the earlier analysis of about 630 of the donors. An earlier analysis of 500 to 700 of the donors classified V segments as functional when productive rearrangements were above 56.7% and as segregating when the standard deviation between donors was above 5%. A statistical classification framework was built for diagnosing cytomegalovirus status from the catalog of TCR beta chain sequences. A later analysis assigned V and J genes by comparing TCR nucleotide sequences with IMGT/GENE-DB human TR gene sequences. The TCRdist pipeline was used in a later analysis to assign CDR3 sequences and most-parsimonious VDJ recombination scenarios. In a later analysis, every TCR beta chain was defined by the combination of its CDR3 amino acid sequence and its V-gene family, and reads without a unique V-gene family were dropped. In a later analysis, 500 to 650 highly shared, low-generation-probability nucleotide sequences were removed to address suspected cross-contamination and a sequencing artifact. In a later analysis, a clonal expansion index for each public chain was calculated from normalized within-repertoire ranks of inferred template counts. In a later analysis, generation probabilities were computed with a VDJ recombination model fitted to out-of-frame rearrangements, and the resulting probabilities were checked against IGoR. In a later analysis, hypergeometric tests were used to score TCR-TCR, TCR-HLA and TCR-CMV co-occurrence, with a repertoire-size bias correction applied to TCR pairs. In a later analysis, false discovery rates were estimated by permuting HLA or CMV assignments 20 times. In a later analysis, co-occurring TCRs were grouped with DBSCAN, and TCRdist sequence similarity was added when clustering was performed within HLA-allele-positive subsets. For co-occurrence clustering, repertoires with fewer than 30,000 or more than 120,000 public chains were excluded, along with four to six repertoires with anomalous nucleotide sharing. TCRdb's version of the immuneACCESS table is confined to in-frame rearrangements and falls short of the full clone set. An unresolved V gene accounts for under half of the shortfall where checked; the remainder is of unknown origin. The V and J calls and clone size come from that table; D and trimming were worked out from the DNA. For this sample there are some 160,000 clones; roughly 80% appear just once. Of the sample, nearly 8.5% falls within the top ten clones.

The sequence was collected from a male donor in good health and CMV-seropositive. The sample taken for sequencing was PBMCs. The sequence links TRBV10-3 to TRBJ1-1; the D gene assignment is ambiguous. The CDR3 corresponds to CATISGEGMNTEAFF. The nucleotides read TGTGCCACCATCAGCGGAGAGGGCATGAACACTGAAGCTTTCTTT.